These T cell receptor beta chains were read from a single sample in a study of control samples from healthy donors and cancer patients. Using immunoSEQ multiplex PCR, the repertoire was profiled, and TCRdb retains in-frame clones only, with some absent. The repertoire includes over 150,000 clones, 90% to 95% of them detected once, and more than 1.1% sits in the top ten. The sample comprised blood. The receptor source for this set is a woman between 18 and 29 years old in good health. Each CDR3 is given with its conserved first and last residue. The order of the fields is J gene, clone size, D gene, V gene, CDR3 protein, CDR3 DNA. D genes are given only for firm matches. Where a row states a size, it is once, few, many or the class of an expanded clone; other rows omit it.

J gene: TRBJ2-1
clone size: .
D gene: TRBD2
V gene: TRBV2
CDR3 protein: CASRSLAGLNSYNEQFF
CDR3 DNA: TGTGCCAGCAGGAGTCTAGCGGGCCTAAACTCCTACAATGAGCAGTTCTTC

J gene: TRBJ2-5
clone size: .
D gene: .
V gene: TRBV6-2/TRBV6-3
CDR3 protein: CASSYDGNQETQYF
CDR3 DNA: TGTGCCAGCAGTTATGACGGGAACCAAGAGACCCAGTACTTC

J gene: TRBJ1-2
clone size: .
D gene: .
V gene: TRBV7-2
CDR3 protein: CASSLSTSLNYGYTF
CDR3 DNA: TGTGCCAGCAGCTTAAGTACCAGTCTGAACTATGGCTACACCTTC

J gene: TRBJ2-4
clone size: .
D gene: .
V gene: TRBV19
CDR3 protein: CASTPRGTRDIQYF
CDR3 DNA: TGTGCCAGTACCCCGCGCGGGACAAGGGACATTCAGTACTTC

J gene: TRBJ1-5
clone size: .
D gene: TRBD1
V gene: TRBV5-6
CDR3 protein: CASSRGQGRQPQHF
CDR3 DNA: TGTGCCAGCAGCCGTGGACAGGGGAGGCAGCCCCAGCATTTT

J gene: TRBJ2-7
clone size: .
D gene: .
V gene: TRBV20-1
CDR3 protein: CSASLWQGYEQYF
CDR3 DNA: TGCAGTGCTAGTCTCTGGCAGGGGTACGAGCAGTACTTC

J gene: TRBJ1-3
clone size: once
D gene: .
V gene: TRBV10-3
CDR3 protein: CATGRVPSGNTIYF
CDR3 DNA: TGTGCCACCGGGAGGGTACCCTCTGGAAACACCATATATTTT

J gene: TRBJ2-1
clone size: .
D gene: TRBD1
V gene: TRBV5-6
CDR3 protein: CASSALGIGQAEREFF
CDR3 DNA: TGTGCCAGCAGCGCTTTGGGGATCGGACAGGCGGAAAGGGAGTTCTTC

J gene: TRBJ2-7
clone size: .
D gene: .
V gene: TRBV5-1
CDR3 protein: CASSFIPPGQNSYEQYF
CDR3 DNA: TGCGCCAGCAGCTTTATTCCCCCGGGACAAAACTCCTACGAGCAGTACTTC

J gene: TRBJ2-7
clone size: .
D gene: TRBD1
V gene: TRBV19
CDR3 protein: CASSKSGTGGYEQYF
CDR3 DNA: TGTGCCAGTAGCAAGTCCGGGACAGGCGGATACGAGCAGTACTTC